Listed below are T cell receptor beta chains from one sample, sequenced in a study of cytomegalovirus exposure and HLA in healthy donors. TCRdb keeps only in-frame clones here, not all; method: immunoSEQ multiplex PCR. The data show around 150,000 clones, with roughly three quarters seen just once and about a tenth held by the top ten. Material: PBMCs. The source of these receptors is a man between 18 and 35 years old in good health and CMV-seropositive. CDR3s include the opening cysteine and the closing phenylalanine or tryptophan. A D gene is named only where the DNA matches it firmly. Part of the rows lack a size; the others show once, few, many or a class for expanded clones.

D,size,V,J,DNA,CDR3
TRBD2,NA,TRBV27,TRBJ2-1,TGTGCCAGCAGTTTAAGACTAGCGGGGGTGGGCTCCTACAATGAGCAGTTCTTC,CASSLRLAGVGSYNEQFF
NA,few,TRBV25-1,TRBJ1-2,TGTGCCAGCCGGCGGGACGGTGAGACGAATGGCTACACCTTC,CASRRDGETNGYTF
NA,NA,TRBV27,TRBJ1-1,TGTGCCAGCAGTTTGAACAGGCACACTGAAGCTTTCTTT,CASSLNRHTEAFF
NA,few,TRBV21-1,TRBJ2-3,TGTGCCAGCAGCAAATACGCCTTGGCAGCGGGAGACGGAGATACGCAGTATTTT,CASSKYALAAGDGDTQYF
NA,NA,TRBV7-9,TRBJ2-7,TGTGCCAGCAACGAACTGGGACTTACCTACGAGCAGTACTTC,CASNELGLTYEQYF
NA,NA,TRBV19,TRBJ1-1,TGTGCCAGTAGTTTTTCGCCGGGATCCACTGAAGCTTTCTTT,CASSFSPGSTEAFF
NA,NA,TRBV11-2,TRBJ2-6,TGTGCCAGCAGCCTAGGGGCCTCTGGGGCCAACGTCCTGACTTTC,CASSLGASGANVLTF
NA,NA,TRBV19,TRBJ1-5,TGTGCCAGTAGTCTCCAGGGAGGACAGCCCCAGCATTTT,CASSLQGGQPQHF
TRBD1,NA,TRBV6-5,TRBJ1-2,TGTGCCAGCAGTTTAGGCCAGGGGGTTTTCTATGGCTACACCTTC,CASSLGQGVFYGYTF
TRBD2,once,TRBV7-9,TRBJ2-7,TGTGCCAGCAGCTTAGCGCATCAACGGGGGGGCCGGTTCGAGCAGTACTTC,CASSLAHQRGGRFEQYF
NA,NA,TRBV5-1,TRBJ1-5,TGCGCCAGCAGCTTGGGACAGGAGAATCAGCCCCAGCATTTT,CASSLGQENQPQHF
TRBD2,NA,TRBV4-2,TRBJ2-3,TGTGCCAGCAGCCACGAAATAGCGGGAGGGACAGATACGCAGTATTTT,CASSHEIAGGTDTQYF
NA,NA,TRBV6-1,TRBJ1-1,TGTGCCAGCACCGAAGGGGTGGAGGGCACTGAAGCTTTCTTT,CASTEGVEGTEAFF
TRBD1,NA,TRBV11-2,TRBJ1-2,TGTGCCAGCAGCCCGGGACAGGGGGTGTACTATGGCTACACCTTC,CASSPGQGVYYGYTF
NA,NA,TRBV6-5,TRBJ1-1,TGTGCCAGCAGTTACTCACCCAGGCATTTGAACACTGAAGCTTTCTTT,CASSYSPRHLNTEAFF
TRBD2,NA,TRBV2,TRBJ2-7,TGTGCCAGCAGTGAGGGACTAGCGGGGGGAGGCTACGAGCAGTACTTC,CASSEGLAGGGYEQYF
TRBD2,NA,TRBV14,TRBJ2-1,TGTGCCAGCAGCCCGGGACTAGCGGGAGCGTTGTTCTTC,CASSPGLAGALFF
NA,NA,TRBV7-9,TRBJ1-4,TGTGCCAGCAGCTCTCTCGTTGGGGGCTCGGACGAAAAACTGTTTTTT,CASSSLVGGSDEKLFF
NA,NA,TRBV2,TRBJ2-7,TGTGCCAGCAGTGCGAACACGTACTACGAGCAGTACTTC,CASSANTYYEQYF
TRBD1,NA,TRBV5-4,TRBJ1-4,TGTGCCAGCAGCTCAGGACAGGGTCATGAAAAACTGTTTTTT,CASSSGQGHEKLFF
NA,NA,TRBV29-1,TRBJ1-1,TGCAGCGTTGTGATTCAGGGGCCCCCCAACACTGAAGCTTTCTTT,CSVVIQGPPNTEAFF
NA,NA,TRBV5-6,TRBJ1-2,TGTGCCAGCAGCTTATCCACAGGTTTCTATGGCTACACCTTC,CASSLSTGFYGYTF
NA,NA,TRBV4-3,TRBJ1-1,TGCGCCAGCAGCCAAGTCCCCCAACAGAGGAACACTGAAGCTTTCTTT,CASSQVPQQRNTEAFF
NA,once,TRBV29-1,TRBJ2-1,TGCAGCGTTGAAGTCAAGGCGGGATCTACCTACAATGAGCAGTTCTTC,CSVEVKAGSTYNEQFF
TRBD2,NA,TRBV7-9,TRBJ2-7,TGTGCCAGCAGCTTGGGCCCCACTAGCGGGAGAGCCTACGAGCAGTACTTC,CASSLGPTSGRAYEQYF
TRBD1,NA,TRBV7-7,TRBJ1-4,TGTGCCAGCAGCTTGTCGACAGGGCTTAATGAAAAACTGTTTTTT,CASSLSTGLNEKLFF
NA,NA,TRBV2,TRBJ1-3,TGTGCCAGCCAGGCGATCTCGGGAAACACCATATATTTT,CASQAISGNTIYF
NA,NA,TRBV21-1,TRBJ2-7,TGTGCCAGCAGCAAGTCAGGCACCTACGAGCAGTACTTC,CASSKSGTYEQYF
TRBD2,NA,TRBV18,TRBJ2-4,TGTGCCAGCAGGGATAGCGGGAGAGCCAAAAACATTCAGTACTTC,CASRDSGRAKNIQYF
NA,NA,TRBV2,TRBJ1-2,TGTGCCAGCCATATTGAAAGTACAGGATATGGCTACACCTTC,CASHIESTGYGYTF
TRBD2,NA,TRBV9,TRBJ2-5,TGTGCCAGCAGCGTGGGCGGGGGTCAGACCCAGTACTTC,CASSVGGGQTQYF
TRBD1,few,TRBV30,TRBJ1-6,TGTGCCTGGAGTTTAAGAGGACAGGGTTGGTCACCCCTCCACTTT,CAWSLRGQGWSPLHF
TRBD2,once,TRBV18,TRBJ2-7,TGTGCCAGCTCGGCCGGACTAGCGCTCTACGAGCAGTACTTC,CASSAGLALYEQYF
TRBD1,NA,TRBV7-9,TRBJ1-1,TGTGCCAGCAGCGCCCTGACAGGGTTTGTCACTGAAGCTTTCTTT,CASSALTGFVTEAFF
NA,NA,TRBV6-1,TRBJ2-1,TGTGCCAGCTCGCACCGGGACTCCCGGCGGTTCTTC,CASSHRDSRRFF
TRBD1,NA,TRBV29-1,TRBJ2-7,TGCAGCGTTGAATGGGGACAGGGTCTACACGAGCAGTACTTC,CSVEWGQGLHEQYF
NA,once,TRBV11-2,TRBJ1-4,TGTGCCAGCAGCTTATTGGGCCTTAGAACTAATGAAAAACTGTTTTTT,CASSLLGLRTNEKLFF
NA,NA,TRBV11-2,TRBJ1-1,TGTGCCAGCAGCTTACTGACAGCTACGAACACTGAAGCTTTCTTT,CASSLLTATNTEAFF
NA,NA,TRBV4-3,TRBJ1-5,TGCGCCAGCAGCCAAGATCTGTATCAGCCCCAGCATTTT,CASSQDLYQPQHF
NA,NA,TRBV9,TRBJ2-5,TGTGCCAGCAGCCACAGGGGGGAGGGAGAGACCCAGTACTTC,CASSHRGEGETQYF
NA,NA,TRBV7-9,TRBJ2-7,TGTGCCAGCAGCTTAGGCGGCCAGATGGGGAGTTACGAGCAGTACTTC,CASSLGGQMGSYEQYF
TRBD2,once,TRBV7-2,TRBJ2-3,TGTGCCAGCAGATCACGGACTAGCGGCACAGATACGCAGTATTTT,CASRSRTSGTDTQYF
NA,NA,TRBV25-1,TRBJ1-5,TGTGCCAGCAGTGAATATTACGGGAATCAGCCCCAGCATTTT,CASSEYYGNQPQHF
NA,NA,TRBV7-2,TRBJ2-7,TGTGCCAGCAACAGACGGGGAGAAACCTACGAGCAGTACTTC,CASNRRGETYEQYF
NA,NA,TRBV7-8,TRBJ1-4,TGTGCCAGCAGCTTACTTCAGGGGACGACTAATGAAAAACTGTTTTTT,CASSLLQGTTNEKLFF
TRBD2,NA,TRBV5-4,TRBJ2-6,TGTGCCAGCAGCTTGGCGGGGGGTTGGGGGGCCAACGTCCTGACTTTC,CASSLAGGWGANVLTF
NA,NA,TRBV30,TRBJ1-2,TGTGCCTGGAGTGTACAGGGTAATAGTGGCTACACCTTC,CAWSVQGNSGYTF
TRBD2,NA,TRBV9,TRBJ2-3,TGTGCCAGCAGCGCCGGACTAGCGGCTAGCACAGATACGCAGTATTTT,CASSAGLAASTDTQYF
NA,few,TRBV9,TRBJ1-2,TGTGCCAGCAGCAACCGAATACAGGGTTCCGGCTATGGCTACACCTTC,CASSNRIQGSGYGYTF
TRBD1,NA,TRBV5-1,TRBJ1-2,TGCGCCAGCAGCTTGTGGCGTGGACAGGGGAGCAACTATGGCTACACCTTC,CASSLWRGQGSNYGYTF
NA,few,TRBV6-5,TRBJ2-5,TGTGCCAGCAGACCGCCCGGGTTTGGGACCCAGTACTTC,CASRPPGFGTQYF
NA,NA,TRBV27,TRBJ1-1,TGTGCCAGCAGCTACGGCAGGGTGAACACTGAAGCTTTCTTT,CASSYGRVNTEAFF
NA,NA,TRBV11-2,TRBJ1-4,TGTGCCAGCAGCGGTGGGGGCGAGGAGGAAAAACTGTTTTTT,CASSGGGEEEKLFF
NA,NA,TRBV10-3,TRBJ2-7,TGTGCCTCGAAAGGGGGGGACTACGAGCAGTACTTC,CASKGGDYEQYF